This TCR beta chain stems from a study of OX40 agonist ivuxolimab in advanced cancers. Study-wide background: Ivuxolimab, which is an agonistic anti-OX40 (CD134) antibody, was administered to the patients. Cohort: around 79% men, mean age approximately 64, aged about 20 to 90. General study points: The 0.1-3.0 mg/kg partial responders had among the lowest clonal expansion.

The CDR3 is made up of 15 amino acids. With 5 bases removed from V and 6 bases from J, the gap between germline ends came to 20 bases. Looked up from germline, CDR1 is SGHAT and CDR2 is FQNNGV. This clone was detected once. Its target is unknown. Sequencing used immunoSEQ multiplex PCR; TCRdb keeps in-frame clones, though not all of them. Of more than 75,000 clones listed, around 86% are singletons. Sampling times: baseline, cycle 4 day 1, cycle 7 day 1. The sequence came from an adult with an advanced solid tumor such as melanoma, head and neck, liver or kidney cancer. This sequence joins TRBV11-2 and TRBJ2-7, with D perhaps matching TRBD1 (5 bases). The material sequenced was CD4+ or CD8+ T cells sorted from blood, taken in a trial of the OX40 agonist ivuxolimab. The CDR3 sequence: CASSTSTVAASEQYF. For the CDR3, the DNA is TGTGCCAGCAGCACATCGACAGTGGCGGCATCCGAGCAGTACTTC.